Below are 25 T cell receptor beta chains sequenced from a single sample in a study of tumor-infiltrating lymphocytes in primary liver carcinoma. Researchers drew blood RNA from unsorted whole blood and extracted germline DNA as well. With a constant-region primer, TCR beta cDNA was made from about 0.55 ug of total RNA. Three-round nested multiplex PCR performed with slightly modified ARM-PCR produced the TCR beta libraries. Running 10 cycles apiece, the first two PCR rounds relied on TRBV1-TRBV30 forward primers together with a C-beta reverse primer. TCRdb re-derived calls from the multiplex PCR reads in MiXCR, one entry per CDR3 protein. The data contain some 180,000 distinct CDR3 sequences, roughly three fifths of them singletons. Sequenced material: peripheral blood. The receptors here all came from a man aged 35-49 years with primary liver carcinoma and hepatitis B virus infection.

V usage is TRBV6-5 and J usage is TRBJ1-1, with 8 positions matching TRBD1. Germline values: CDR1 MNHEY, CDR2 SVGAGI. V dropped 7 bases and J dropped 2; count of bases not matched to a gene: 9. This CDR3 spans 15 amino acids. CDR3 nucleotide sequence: TGTGCCAGCATTCGGACAGGGTTTGGAAACACTGAAGCTTTCTTT. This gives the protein CASIRTGFGNTEAFF.

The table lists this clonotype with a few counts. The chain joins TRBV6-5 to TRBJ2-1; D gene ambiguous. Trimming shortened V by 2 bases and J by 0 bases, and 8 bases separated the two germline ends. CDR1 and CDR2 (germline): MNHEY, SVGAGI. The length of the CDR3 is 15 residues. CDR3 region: CASSYEGFSYNEQFF. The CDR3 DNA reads TGTGCCAGCAGTTACGAAGGGTTCTCCTACAATGAGCAGTTCTTC.

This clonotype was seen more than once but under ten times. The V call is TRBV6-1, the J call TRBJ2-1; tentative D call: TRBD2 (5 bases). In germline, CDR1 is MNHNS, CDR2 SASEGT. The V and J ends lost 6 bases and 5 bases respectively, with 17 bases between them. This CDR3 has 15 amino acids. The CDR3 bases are TGTGCCAGCAGAGAGACCCGGGATCTCAACAATGAGCAGTTCTTC. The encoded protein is CASRETRDLNNEQFF.

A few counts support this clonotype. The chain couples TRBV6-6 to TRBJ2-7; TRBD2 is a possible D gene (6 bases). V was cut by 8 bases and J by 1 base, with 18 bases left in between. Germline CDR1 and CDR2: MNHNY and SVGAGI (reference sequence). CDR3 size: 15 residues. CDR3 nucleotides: TGTGCCAGCGGGACTCCCAACGAGGGGTCCTACGAGCAGTACTTC. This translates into CASGTPNEGSYEQYF.

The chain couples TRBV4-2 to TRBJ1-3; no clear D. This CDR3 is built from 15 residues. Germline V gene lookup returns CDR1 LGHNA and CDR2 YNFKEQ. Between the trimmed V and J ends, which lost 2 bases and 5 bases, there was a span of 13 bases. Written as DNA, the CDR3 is TGTGCCAGCAGCCAATGGCGGAGGACTAGAAACACCATATATTTT. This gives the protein CASSQWRRTRNTIYF.

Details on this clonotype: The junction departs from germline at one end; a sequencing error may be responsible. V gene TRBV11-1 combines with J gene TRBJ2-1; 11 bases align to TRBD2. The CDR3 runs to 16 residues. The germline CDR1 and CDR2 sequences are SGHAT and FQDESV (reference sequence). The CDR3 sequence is CASSSQLAGVDNEQFF. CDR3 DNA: TGTGCTAGCAGCTCCCAACTAGCGGGGGTAGACAATGAGCAGTTCTTC.

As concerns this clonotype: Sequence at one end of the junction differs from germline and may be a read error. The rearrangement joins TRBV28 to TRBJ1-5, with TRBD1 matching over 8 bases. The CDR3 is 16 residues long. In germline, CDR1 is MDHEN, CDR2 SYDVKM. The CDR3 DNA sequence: TGTGCCAGCAGTTTTCCCGGGACAGGTCTGGGGCAGCCCCGGCATTTT. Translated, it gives CASSFPGTGLGQPRHF.

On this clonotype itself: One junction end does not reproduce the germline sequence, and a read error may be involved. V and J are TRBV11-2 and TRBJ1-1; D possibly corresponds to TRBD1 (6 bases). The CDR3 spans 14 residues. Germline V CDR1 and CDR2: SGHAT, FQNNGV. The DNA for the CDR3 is TGTGCCAGCAGCTTAAAGGACGGGGACACTGGAGCTTTCTTT. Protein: CASSLKDGDTGAFF.

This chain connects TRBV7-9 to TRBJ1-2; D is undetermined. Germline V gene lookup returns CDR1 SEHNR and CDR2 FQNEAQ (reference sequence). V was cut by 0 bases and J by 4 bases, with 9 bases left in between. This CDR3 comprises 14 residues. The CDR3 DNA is TGTGCCAGCAGCTTAGCGGACGGGATCTATGGCTACACCTTC. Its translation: CASSLADGIYGYTF.

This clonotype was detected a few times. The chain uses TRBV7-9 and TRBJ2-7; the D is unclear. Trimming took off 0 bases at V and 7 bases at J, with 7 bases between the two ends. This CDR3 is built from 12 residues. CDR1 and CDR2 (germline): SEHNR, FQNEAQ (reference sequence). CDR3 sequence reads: CASSLANAEQYF. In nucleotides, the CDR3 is TGTGCCAGCAGCTTAGCAAACGCGGAGCAGTACTTC.

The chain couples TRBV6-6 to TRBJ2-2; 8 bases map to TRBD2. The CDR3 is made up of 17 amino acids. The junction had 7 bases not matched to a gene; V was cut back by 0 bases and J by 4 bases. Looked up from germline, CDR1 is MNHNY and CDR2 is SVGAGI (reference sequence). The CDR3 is CASSYSIAGLSTGELFF. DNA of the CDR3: TGTGCCAGCAGTTACTCAATAGCGGGATTGAGCACCGGGGAGCTGTTTTTT.

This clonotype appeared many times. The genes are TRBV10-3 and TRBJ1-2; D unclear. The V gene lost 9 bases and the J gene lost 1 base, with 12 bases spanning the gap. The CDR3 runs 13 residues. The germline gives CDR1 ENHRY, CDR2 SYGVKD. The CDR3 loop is CAMGTDLNYGYTF. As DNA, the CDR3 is TGTGCCATGGGAACAGATCTTAACTATGGCTACACCTTC.

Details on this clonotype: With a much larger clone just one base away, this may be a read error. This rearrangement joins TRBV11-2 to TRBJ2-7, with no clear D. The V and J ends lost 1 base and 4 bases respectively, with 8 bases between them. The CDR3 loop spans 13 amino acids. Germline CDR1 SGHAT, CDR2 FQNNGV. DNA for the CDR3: TGTGCCAGCAGCTTAGGGTCTCCATACGAGCAGTACTTC. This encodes CASSLGSPYEQYF.

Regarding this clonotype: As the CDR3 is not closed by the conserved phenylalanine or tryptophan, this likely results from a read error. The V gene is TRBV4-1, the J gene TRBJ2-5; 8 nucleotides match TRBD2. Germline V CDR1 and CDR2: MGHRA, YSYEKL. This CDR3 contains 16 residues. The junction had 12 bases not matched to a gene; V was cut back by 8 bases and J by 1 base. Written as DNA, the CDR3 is TGCGCCAGCGCCGGCCCAGATAGCGGGATCCAAGAGACCCAGTACTCC. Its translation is CASAGPDSGIQETQYS.

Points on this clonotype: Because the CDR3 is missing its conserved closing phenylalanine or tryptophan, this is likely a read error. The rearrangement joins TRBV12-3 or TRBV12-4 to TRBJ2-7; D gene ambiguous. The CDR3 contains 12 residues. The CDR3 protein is CVSSLVGYEQYS. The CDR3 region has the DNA TGTGTCAGCAGTTTAGTTGGCTACGAGCAGTACTCC.

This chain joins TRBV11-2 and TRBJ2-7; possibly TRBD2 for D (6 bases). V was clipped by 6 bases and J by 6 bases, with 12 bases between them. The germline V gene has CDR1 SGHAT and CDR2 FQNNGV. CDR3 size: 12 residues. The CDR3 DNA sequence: TGTGCCAGCAGTGTTGGAGGGAGCGAGCAGTACTTC. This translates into CASSVGGSEQYF. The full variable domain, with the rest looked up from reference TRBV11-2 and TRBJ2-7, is EAGVAQSPRYKIIEKRQSVAFWCNPISGHATLYWYQQILGQGPKLLIQFQNNGVVDDSQLPKDRFSAERLKGVDSTLKIQPAKLEDSAVYLCASSVGGSEQYFGPGTRLTVT.

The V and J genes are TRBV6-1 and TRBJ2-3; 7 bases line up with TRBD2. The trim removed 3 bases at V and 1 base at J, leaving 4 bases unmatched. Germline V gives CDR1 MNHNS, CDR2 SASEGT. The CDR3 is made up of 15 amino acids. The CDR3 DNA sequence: TGTGCCAGCAGTGATCGGGGACTATGCACAGATACGCAGTATTTT. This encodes CASSDRGLCTDTQYF.

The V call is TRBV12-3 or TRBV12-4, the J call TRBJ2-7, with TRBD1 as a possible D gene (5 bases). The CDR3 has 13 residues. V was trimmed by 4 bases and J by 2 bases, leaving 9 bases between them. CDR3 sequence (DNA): TGTGCCAGCAGTTCAAGGGGTCCCTACGAGCAGTACTTC. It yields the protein CASSSRGPYEQYF.

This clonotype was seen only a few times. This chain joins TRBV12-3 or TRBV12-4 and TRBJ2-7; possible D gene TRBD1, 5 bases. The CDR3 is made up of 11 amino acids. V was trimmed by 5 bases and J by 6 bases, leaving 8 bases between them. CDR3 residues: CASSRRGEQYF. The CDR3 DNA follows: TGTGCCAGCAGTCGTAGGGGCGAGCAGTACTTC.

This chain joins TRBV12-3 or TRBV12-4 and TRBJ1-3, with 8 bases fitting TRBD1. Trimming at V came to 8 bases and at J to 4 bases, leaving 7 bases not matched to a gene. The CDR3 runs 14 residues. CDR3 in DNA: TGTGCCAGCGGAACACAGGGGGGCGGAAACACCATATATTTT. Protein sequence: CASGTQGGGNTIYF.

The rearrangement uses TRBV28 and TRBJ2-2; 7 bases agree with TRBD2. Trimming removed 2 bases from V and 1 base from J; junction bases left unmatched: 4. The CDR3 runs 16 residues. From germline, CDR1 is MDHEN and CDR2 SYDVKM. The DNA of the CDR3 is TGTGCCAGCAGTTTACTTAGCGGGCTGAACACCGGGGAGCTGTTTTTT. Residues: CASSLLSGLNTGELFF.

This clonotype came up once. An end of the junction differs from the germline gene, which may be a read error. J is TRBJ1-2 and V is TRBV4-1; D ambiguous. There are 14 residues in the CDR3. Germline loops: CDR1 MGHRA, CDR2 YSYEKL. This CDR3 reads CANSRAGSFYGYTF. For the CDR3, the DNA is TGCGCCAACAGCCGAGCGGGGTCCTTCTATGGCTACACCTTC.

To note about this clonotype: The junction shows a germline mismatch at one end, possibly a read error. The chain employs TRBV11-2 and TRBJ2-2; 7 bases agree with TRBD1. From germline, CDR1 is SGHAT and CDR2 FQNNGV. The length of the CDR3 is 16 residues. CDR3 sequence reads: CASSGVNRGSTWDLFF. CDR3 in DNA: TGTGCCAGCAGCGGCGTCAACAGGGGTAGCACCTGGGACCTGTTTTTT.

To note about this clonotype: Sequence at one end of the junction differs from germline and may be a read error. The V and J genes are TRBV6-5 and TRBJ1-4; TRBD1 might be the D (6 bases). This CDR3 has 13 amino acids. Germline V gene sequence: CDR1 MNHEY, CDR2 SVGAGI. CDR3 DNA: TGTGCCAGCAGAGGGGGGAATAATGAAAAATTGTTTTTT. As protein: CASRGGNNEKLFF.

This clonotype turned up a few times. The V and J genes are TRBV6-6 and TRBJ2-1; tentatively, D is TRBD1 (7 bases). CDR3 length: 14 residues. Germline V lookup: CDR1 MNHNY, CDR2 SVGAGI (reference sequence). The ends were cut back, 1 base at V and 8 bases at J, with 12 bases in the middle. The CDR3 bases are TGTGCCAGCAGTTACTTGCAGGGGGGTTATGAGCAGTTCTTC. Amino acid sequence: CASSYLQGGYEQFF.